Shown below are 8 T cell receptor beta chains from a single sample sequenced in a study of technical replicates of blood from a handful of donors. TCRdb keeps only in-frame clones here, not all; method: immunoSEQ multiplex PCR. The sample holds 10,000 or so clones, 80% to 95% seen once. The sample consisted of PBMCs. All receptors derive from a human donor in good health.

The gene calls are TRBV10-1 and TRBJ2-1, with 11 bases lining up with TRBD2. CDR3 length: 14 residues. Germline-derived CDR1 and CDR2 are WNHNN and SYGVQD (reference sequence). After removal of 6 bases from V and 6 bases from J, the junction contained 4 bases not matched to a gene. The CDR3 sequence is CASSLAGGPNEQFF. Here the CDR3 DNA reads TGCGCCAGCAGCTTAGCGGGAGGGCCCAATGAGCAGTTCTTC.

V usage is TRBV13 and J usage is TRBJ1-2, with D tentatively TRBD1 (5 bases). The CDR3 has 17 amino acids. Trimming shortened V by 4 bases and J by 0 bases, and 18 bases separated the two germline ends. Germline CDR1 reads PRHDT; CDR2 reads FYEKMQ (reference sequence). For the CDR3, the DNA is TGTGCCAGCAGCTCATTAGGAGGGGTGTACACTAACTATGGCTACACCTTC. Translated: CASSSLGGVYTNYGYTF.

The rearrangement uses TRBV6-6 and TRBJ1-2; the match to TRBD1 covers 7 bases. There are 11 residues in the CDR3. The germline CDR1 and CDR2 sequences are MNHNY and SVGAGI (reference sequence). Losses at the gene ends were 7 bases for V and 5 bases for J; bases not matched to a gene: 1. The CDR3 is CASTTGYGYTF. The CDR3 DNA reads as TGTGCCAGCACGACAGGGTATGGCTACACCTTC.

The genes are TRBV5-1 and TRBJ2-7; TRBD2 matches at 7 bases. The CDR3 has 14 residues. Germline CDR1 is SGHRS and CDR2 is YFSETQ. Trimming took 4 bases from V and 2 from J; bases not matched to a gene: 6. The CDR3 sequence is CASSPGTIAYEQYF. The CDR3 coding sequence is TGCGCCAGCAGCCCCGGGACTATTGCCTACGAGCAGTACTTC.

V is TRBV7-3 and J is TRBJ2-7; 9 positions agree with TRBD2. V shed 4 bases and J 4 bases; nucleotides not matched to a gene: 8. Germline loops: CDR1 SGHTA, CDR2 FQGTGA. This CDR3 spans 15 amino acids. CDR3 DNA sequence: TGTGCCAGCAGCTCTGGTGGGGGACTAGCTTACGAGCAGTACTTC. Amino acids: CASSSGGGLAYEQYF. Supplemented by reference TRBV7-3 and TRBJ2-7, the full variable domain reads GAGVSQTPSNKVTEKGKYVELRCDPISGHTALYWYRQSLGQGPEFLIYFQGTGAADDSGLPNDRFFAVRPEGSVSTLKIQRTERGDSAVYLCASSSGGGLAYEQYFGPGTRLTVT.

J is TRBJ1-2 and V is TRBV28, with 8 bases matching TRBD1. With 5 bases clipped from V and 6 bases from J, the junction kept 5 bases outside the gene matches. The germline gives CDR1 MDHEN, CDR2 SYDVKM. The CDR3 has 13 residues. CDR3 region: CASSPTGEDGYTF. DNA of the CDR3: TGTGCCAGCAGTCCGACAGGGGAAGATGGCTACACCTTC.

The chain couples TRBV6-5 to TRBJ1-1, with a tentative D call TRBD1 (5 bases). The V end was cut by 7 bases, the J end by 6 bases, with 18 bases between. The CDR3 spans 14 residues. The germline CDR1 and CDR2 sequences are MNHEY and SVGAGI. DNA of the CDR3: TGTGCCAGCATCCCGTGGGGGGGTGCGGCTGAAGCTTTCTTT. It translates to CASIPWGGAAEAFF.

This sequence joins TRBV27 and TRBJ2-3, with 10 bases aligning to TRBD2. CDR1 and CDR2 from the germline V gene are MNHEY and SMNVEV (reference sequence). The CDR3 has 18 residues. V lost 3 bases to trimming and J lost 2 bases; unmatched junction nucleotides: 11. CDR3: CASSFLAGGGSSTDTQYF. The DNA for the CDR3 is TGTGCCAGCAGTTTCTTAGCGGGGGGAGGTTCCTCCACAGATACGCAGTATTTT.